Below, 21 T cell receptor beta chains from the same sample are listed, as sequenced in a study of T-cell reconstitution after alpha-beta-depleted transplantation in children. Unique molecular identifiers featured in how the TCRbeta library was prepared. TCRdb reprocessed the PCR reads with MiXCR, giving one entry per CDR3 protein. The sample has about 870,000 distinct CDR3 sequences, less than 20% seen once. The sample in question was PBMCs, mostly from graft donor cells, obtained 360 days after TCRalphabeta/CD19-depleted stem cell transplant. The receptors come from a male patient between 10 and 17 years old who had a stem cell transplant for acute lymphoblastic leukemia, so the T cells may come from the graft donor.

This rearrangement joins TRBV5-1 to TRBJ2-5; 7 nucleotides agree with TRBD2. CDR3 length: 15 residues. Trimming removed 0 bases from V and 4 bases from J; junction bases left unmatched: 6. The germline CDR1 and CDR2 sequences are SGHRS and YFSETQ. The CDR3 loop reads CASSLASGITETQYF. Written as DNA, the CDR3 is TGCGCCAGCAGCTTGGCGAGCGGGATTACAGAGACCCAGTACTTC.

The chain combines TRBV4-1 with TRBJ2-3, with 8 bases identical to TRBD1. V gave up 1 base and J gave up 6 bases; unmatched junction bases: 6. The CDR3 has 15 amino acids. Germline V gene data show CDR1 as MGHRA and CDR2 as YSYEKL. The CDR3 DNA is TGCGCCAGCAGCCAAGCACAGGGGGTATGGGATACGCAGTATTTT. Protein: CASSQAQGVWDTQYF.

This clonotype was picked up a small number of times. This chain joins TRBV20-1 and TRBJ2-5; TRBD2 is a possible D gene (5 bases). The CDR3 runs 11 residues. Deletions cut 5 bases from V and 5 bases from J, with 9 bases between. Germline V gives CDR1 DFQATT, CDR2 SNEGSKA (reference sequence). The CDR3, as DNA: TGCAGTGCTCCGGACTGGGAGACCCAGTACTTC. Translation gives CSAPDWETQYF.

This clonotype has a count of ten or more. The V call is TRBV10-2, the J call TRBJ2-1; 8 positions agree with TRBD2. The CDR3 runs to 14 residues. CDR1 is WSHSY and CDR2 is SAAADI in the germline V gene. Trimming cost V 2 bases and J 7 bases; bases outside gene matches: 4. This CDR3 reads CASSESGRGNEQFF. The CDR3 region has the DNA TGCGCCAGCAGTGAGAGCGGGAGAGGGAATGAGCAGTTCTTC.

V and J are TRBV18 and TRBJ2-4; D is unresolved. Germline CDR1 is KGHSH and CDR2 is LQKENI. V dropped 3 bases and J dropped 3 bases, with 15 bases sitting between them. This CDR3 is built from 16 residues. CDR3 sequence (DNA): TGTGCCAGCTCACCCCAGGAGTCGGTTCGCAAAAACATTCAGTACTTC. Translation gives CASSPQESVRKNIQYF.

The chain has TRBV11-2 and TRBJ1-4; no definite D call. There are 17 residues in the CDR3. The V end lost 4 bases, the J end lost 5 bases, and 20 bases lay between the germline ends. The germline V gene encodes CDR1 SGHAT and CDR2 FQNNGV. CDR3 residues: CASSSYSQPGPNEKLFF. CDR3 DNA: TGTGCCAGCAGCTCGTACAGCCAGCCGGGTCCGAATGAAAAACTGTTTTTT.

This chain connects TRBV7-3 to TRBJ2-7; TRBD1 might be the D (6 bases). V shed 5 bases and J shed 3 bases, with 14 bases lying between them. The CDR3 is 14 residues long. The germline CDR1 and CDR2 sequences are SGHTA and FQGTGA. The CDR3 loop reads CASSINRVFYEQYF. As DNA, the CDR3 is TGTGCCAGCAGCATAAACAGGGTATTCTACGAGCAGTACTTC.

The table lists this clonotype with many counts. DNA for the CDR3: TGCAGCTTTTGGACAGTCTCCTACAATGAGCAGTTCTTC. Translating gives CSFWTVSYNEQFF. This chain links TRBV29-1 with TRBJ2-1, with D possibly TRBD1 on 6 matching bases. The CDR3 is 13 residues long. V lost 8 bases, J lost 0 bases, and 11 bases lay in between. The germline V gene encodes CDR1 SQVTM and CDR2 ANQGSEA.

There are a few counts of this clonotype. The chain couples TRBV20-1 to TRBJ1-2, with D tentatively TRBD1 (6 bases). This CDR3 spans 13 amino acids. In germline, CDR1 is DFQATT, CDR2 SNEGSKA (reference sequence). Trimming stripped 6 bases from V and 6 bases from J, with 17 bases between. The CDR3 DNA reads as TGCAGTGCCCCCGGACAGCTCCATCATGGCTACACCTTC. Protein sequence: CSAPGQLHHGYTF.

The chain uses TRBV4-1 and TRBJ2-7, with D hard to call. This CDR3 is built from 16 residues. Trimming took off 0 bases at V and 0 bases at J, with 12 bases between the two ends. The germline V gene has CDR1 MGHRA and CDR2 YSYEKL. Here the CDR3 DNA reads TGCGCCAGCAGCCAAGATAGAAAGGAGAACTCCTACGAGCAGTACTTC. Translation: CASSQDRKENSYEQYF.

The sample holds a few counts of this clonotype. J is TRBJ1-2 and V is TRBV5-6; no firm D call. Trimming took 5 bases from V and 7 from J, leaving 9 bases between them. CDR1 and CDR2 (germline): SGHDT, YYEEEE. This CDR3 has 11 amino acids. In DNA, the CDR3 is TGTGCCAGCAGAGGGTACGTTGGCTACACCTTC. It yields the protein CASRGYVGYTF.

This clonotype has a handful of counts. The genes are TRBV11-1 and TRBJ1-1; 7 nucleotides match TRBD1. Germline lookup yields CDR1 SGHAT and CDR2 FQDESV (reference sequence). V was clipped by 5 bases and J by 5 bases; unmatched bases: 8. CDR3 length: 14 residues. CDR3 in amino acids: CASSPYRGWTEAFF. CDR3 DNA: TGTGCCAGCAGCCCATACAGGGGTTGGACTGAAGCTTTCTTT.

Only a few counts were recorded for this clonotype. The chain uses TRBV4-1 and TRBJ1-1, with D hard to call. V lost 1 base and J lost 3, with 9 bases in between. CDR1 and CDR2 from the germline V gene are MGHRA and YSYEKL. The CDR3 has 14 amino acids. The DNA for the CDR3 is TGCGCCAGCAGCCAAGTTCGGGTCGACACTGAAGCTTTCTTT. This gives the protein CASSQVRVDTEAFF.

In its sample, this clonotype was seen a few times. This sequence joins TRBV13 and TRBJ2-5; TRBD2 matches at 9 bases. This CDR3 is built from 16 residues. The V and J ends lost 0 bases and 2 bases, in that order; junction bases with no gene match: 4. CDR1 is PRHDT and CDR2 is FYEKMQ in the germline V gene (reference sequence). Here the CDR3 DNA reads TGTGCCAGCAGCTTAGGTAGCGGGAGAGGGCAAGAGACCCAGTACTTC. Residues: CASSLGSGRGQETQYF.

The chain links TRBV19 to TRBJ2-1; D remains ambiguous. This CDR3 has 16 amino acids. Germline lookup yields CDR1 LNHDA and CDR2 SQIVND (reference sequence). Trimming took off 0 bases at V and 1 base at J, with 10 bases between the two ends. As DNA, the CDR3 is TGTGCCAGTAGTATAGATCTCCGACGTTCCTACAATGAGCAGTTCTTC. Amino acids: CASSIDLRRSYNEQFF.

This clonotype showed up just a few times. The V and J genes are TRBV20-1 and TRBJ1-5; D might be TRBD1 (5 bases). Germline lookup yields CDR1 DFQATT and CDR2 SNEGSKA (reference sequence). The CDR3 is 13 amino acids. V was pared by 6 bases and J by 2 bases, with 11 bases between. CDR3 DNA: TGCAGTGCCACAAGGGGTGGCAATCAGCCCCAGCATTTT. The encoded protein is CSATRGGNQPQHF.

This clonotype showed up just a few times. J is TRBJ2-3 and V is TRBV10-2; 14 nucleotides agree with TRBD2. J gave up 6 bases and V 2 bases, and 19 bases lay outside the gene matches. CDR1 is WSHSY, CDR2 SAAADI, per germline. The length of the CDR3 is 21 residues. The CDR3 loop is CASSEPRRLTSGRALYDTQYF. The CDR3, as DNA: TGCGCCAGCAGTGAGCCGAGGAGACTGACTAGCGGGAGGGCCTTGTACGATACGCAGTATTTT.

This clonotype was detected a few times. The V gene is TRBV20-1, the J gene TRBJ2-1, with D possibly being TRBD1 or TRBD2 (5 bases each). Germline V gives CDR1 DFQATT, CDR2 SNEGSKA (reference sequence). CDR3 size: 13 residues. With 5 bases removed from V and 4 bases from J, the gap between germline ends came to 12 bases. The CDR3 sequence is CSAGGPIYNEQFF. The CDR3 DNA sequence: TGCAGTGCTGGGGGACCAATATACAATGAGCAGTTCTTC.

The chain has TRBV27 and TRBJ2-3; D not certain. Germline CDR1 is MNHEY and CDR2 is SMNVEV (reference sequence). V dropped 5 bases and J dropped 5 bases, with 11 bases sitting between them. This CDR3 spans 13 amino acids. Here the CDR3 reads CASSLTLLDTQYF. The CDR3 region has the DNA TGTGCCAGCAGTCTCACCCTTCTAGATACGCAGTATTTT.

This clonotype has at least ten counts. The chain employs TRBV10-3 and TRBJ2-3; 9 nucleotides agree with TRBD1. The CDR3 length is 16 residues. V was pared by 4 bases and J by 3 bases, with 8 bases of the junction left unmatched. Germline lookup yields CDR1 ENHRY and CDR2 SYGVKD. The CDR3 region is CAISGRGQGKTDTQYF. The CDR3 DNA is TGTGCCATCAGTGGCCGGGGACAGGGCAAGACAGATACGCAGTATTTT.

The J gene is TRBJ1-5, the V gene TRBV18, with D unclear. This CDR3 has 16 amino acids. From germline, CDR1 is KGHSH and CDR2 LQKENI. Trimming cost V 3 bases and J 1 base, with 13 bases left between them. The CDR3 sequence is CASSPVTLSSNQPQHF. Written as DNA, the CDR3 is TGTGCCAGCTCACCGGTAACCCTCTCCAGCAATCAGCCCCAGCATTTT.